Listed here are 28 T cell receptor beta chains from one sample, sequenced in a study of blood T cells in healthy people across ages. With a J-beta primer mix and a sample-barcoded 5' primer, a second PCR ran roughly 6 to 11 cycles. TCRdb recomputed calls from the 5' RACE reads with MiXCR, one row per CDR3 protein. The sample holds 1.5 million to 2 million distinct CDR3 sequences; under 30% are singletons and the top ten take more than 6%. Sequenced: blood. These receptors were taken from a woman younger than 45 in good health.

In its sample, this clonotype was seen many times. CDR3 sequence (DNA): TGCAGCGTTGCCTCCGTACGGAACAATGAGCAGTTCTTC. It specifies CSVASVRNNEQFF. The chain joins TRBV29-1 to TRBJ2-1; no definite D call. The V and J ends lost 4 bases and 5 bases respectively, with 12 bases between them. The CDR3 loop spans 13 amino acids. CDR1 is SQVTM, CDR2 ANQGSEA, per germline.

The rearrangement uses TRBV7-2 and TRBJ2-5, with TRBD2 identical over 7 bases. This CDR3 region has 15 residues. Germline CDR1 SGHTA, CDR2 FQGNSA. Unmatched junction bases numbered 6, after V lost 3 bases and J lost 2 bases. CDR3: CASSFVTGGQETQYF. In DNA, the CDR3 is TGTGCCAGCAGCTTCGTCACCGGGGGGCAAGAGACCCAGTACTTC.

This clonotype was observed many times. The chain joins TRBV10-3 to TRBJ2-7, with TRBD2 identical over 9 bases. The CDR3 is 12 amino acids. CDR1 is ENHRY, CDR2 SYGVKD, per germline. With V trimmed by 9 bases and J by 3 bases, 3 bases remained unmatched. In DNA form, the CDR3 reads TGTGCCATTAGCGGGAGTGGCTACGAGCAGTACTTC. This translates into CAISGSGYEQYF.

A word on this clonotype: The junction departs from the called germline gene at one end, perhaps through a read error. The rearrangement links TRBV12-3 or TRBV12-4 to TRBJ1-1, with 8 positions matching TRBD1. The CDR3 covers 13 residues. The CDR3 coding sequence is TGTTCCAGCAGTTCAAGACAGGGGAGGGTAGCTTTCTTT. Translation: CSSSSRQGRVAFF.

The rearrangement joins TRBV5-5 to TRBJ2-2; 7 bases match TRBD2. Unmatched junction bases numbered 11, after V lost 2 bases and J lost 4 bases. CDR3 length: 17 amino acids. Germline CDR1 reads SGHKS; CDR2 reads YYEKEE (reference sequence). The DNA for the CDR3 is TGTGCCAGCAGCTTAGGATTGAGCGCGGGGGTCACCGGGGAGCTGTTTTTT. Residues: CASSLGLSAGVTGELFF.

This clonotype was seen a handful of times. The chain combines TRBV13 with TRBJ2-7, with a weak D call TRBD2 (6 bases). Germline CDR1 and CDR2: PRHDT and FYEKMQ (reference sequence). With 5 bases removed from V and 5 bases from J, the gap between germline ends came to 16 bases. This CDR3 has 14 residues. CDR3 in DNA: TGTGCCAGCAGCCGGACGGGACTTTGGAACGAGCAGTACTTC. It specifies CASSRTGLWNEQYF.

This clonotype was observed a handful of times. The rearrangement uses TRBV29-1 and TRBJ2-7; D is unresolved. This CDR3 comprises 12 residues. Trimming took 6 bases from V and 1 from J, leaving 10 bases between them. The V gene's germline CDR1 is SQVTM and CDR2 ANQGSEA. CDR3 in amino acids: CSVIDTSYEQYF. In DNA, the CDR3 is TGCAGCGTCATCGATACGTCCTACGAGCAGTACTTC.

The sample holds many counts of this clonotype. V is TRBV30 and J is TRBJ2-5, with 8 bases matching TRBD2. Germline trimming cut 2 bases from V and 4 bases from J; bases unmatched to any gene: 12. This CDR3 is 16 amino acids long. The germline CDR1 and CDR2 sequences are GTSNPN and SVGIG (reference sequence). The CDR3 sequence is CAWSPRTSGGSETQYF. The CDR3, as DNA: TGTGCCTGGAGTCCCCGTACGAGCGGGGGTTCAGAGACCCAGTACTTC.

In this sample, this clonotype turned up a few times. This rearrangement joins TRBV7-9 to TRBJ2-5; the D call may be TRBD1 or TRBD2 (6 bases each). The CDR3 has 14 amino acids. The V gene lost 5 bases and the J gene lost 4 bases, with 14 bases spanning the gap. CDR1 is SEHNR and CDR2 is FQNEAQ in the germline V gene (reference sequence). CDR3 region: CASSPEGGPETQYF. CDR3 nucleotide sequence: TGTGCCAGCAGCCCCGAGGGGGGACCAGAGACCCAGTACTTC.

This clonotype has at least ten counts. The chain carries TRBV5-5 and TRBJ1-2; tentative D call: TRBD1 (6 bases). The germline CDR1 and CDR2 sequences are SGHKS and YYEKEE (reference sequence). V shed 2 bases and J shed 8 bases, with 16 bases lying between them. This CDR3 is 14 amino acids long. The CDR3 region is CASSFGGALVGYTF. The DNA of the CDR3 is TGTGCCAGCAGCTTTGGGGGGGCCTTAGTAGGCTACACCTTC.

This sequence joins TRBV20-1 and TRBJ2-1, with D tentatively TRBD2 (5 bases). Trimming took 0 bases from V and 6 from J, leaving 9 bases between them. The CDR3 length is 13 residues. CDR1 and CDR2 (germline): DFQATT, SNEGSKA (reference sequence). The CDR3 loop reads CSARDEGRNEQFF. CDR3 nucleotide sequence: TGCAGTGCTAGAGATGAGGGTCGCAATGAGCAGTTCTTC.

A single count supports this clonotype. Germline is not matched at one junction end, which may reflect a read error. The chain uses TRBV20-1 and TRBJ2-3; 13 positions match TRBD2. Germline values: CDR1 DFQATT, CDR2 SNEGSKA (reference sequence). The CDR3 loop spans 14 amino acids. The CDR3 coding sequence is TGCAGTGCTGGACTAGCGGGAGTGCCAGATACGGAGTATTTT. Its protein is CSAGLAGVPDTEYF.

This clonotype was counted at least ten times. The chain has TRBV27 and TRBJ2-4; 10 positions agree with TRBD2. This CDR3 is 16 amino acids long. The germline V gene has CDR1 MNHEY and CDR2 SMNVEV (reference sequence). With 2 bases clipped from V and 1 base from J, the junction kept 2 bases outside the gene matches. The CDR3 coding sequence is TGTGCCAGCAGTTTACTAGCGGGGGACGCCAAAAACATTCAGTACTTC. As protein: CASSLLAGDAKNIQYF.

The chain joins TRBV6-5 to TRBJ2-4, with TRBD2 matching over 8 bases. J lost 1 base, V lost 2 bases, and 4 bases had no gene match. CDR3 length equals 16 residues. The V gene's germline CDR1 is MNHEY and CDR2 SVGAGI. In nucleotides, the CDR3 is TGTGCCAGCAGTTACGCGGGAGGTCGGGCCAAAAACATTCAGTACTTC. It encodes CASSYAGGRAKNIQYF.

This chain uses TRBV14 with TRBJ1-2, with no clear D. CDR1 is SGHDN and CDR2 is FVKESK in the germline V gene. The V end was cut by 0 bases, the J end by 3 bases, with 11 bases between. The CDR3 consists of 15 residues. The CDR3 sequence is CASSQDRQDDYGYTF. CDR3 nucleotide sequence: TGTGCCAGCAGCCAAGATCGTCAGGATGACTATGGCTACACCTTC.

This clonotype was counted only a few times. The chain couples TRBV6-2 or TRBV6-3 to TRBJ2-7, with D perhaps TRBD2 (6 bases). Between the trimmed V and J ends, which lost 5 bases and 5 bases, there was a span of 13 bases. Per germline, CDR1 MNHEY and CDR2 SVGEGT. This CDR3 is 13 amino acids long. Here the CDR3 DNA reads TGTGCCAGCAGTCCCCTCGGGAGAAACGAGCAGTACTTC. It yields the protein CASSPLGRNEQYF.

With respect to this clonotype: A much larger clone differs from this one at a single base, so this may be a read error. The chain employs TRBV29-1 and TRBJ2-6; maybe TRBD1 (5 bases). Germline V gene sequence: CDR1 SQVTM, CDR2 ANQGSEA. This CDR3 is built from 13 residues. This CDR3 reads CSVAASGANVRTF. DNA of the CDR3: TGCAGCGTTGCGGCCTCTGGGGCCAACGTCCGGACTTTC. The variable domain in full, completed from reference TRBV29-1 and TRBJ2-6, reads SAVISQKPSRDICQRGTSLTIQCQVDSQVTMMFWYRQQPGQSLTLIATANQGSEATYESGFVIDKFPISRPNLTFSTLTVSNMSPEDSSIYLCSVAASGANVRTFGAGSRLTVL.

V usage is TRBV9 and J usage is TRBJ2-3; TRBD1 agrees at 8 bases. The CDR3 covers 14 residues. Losses at the gene ends were 1 base for V and 4 bases for J; bases not matched to a gene: 2. Germline V gives CDR1 SGDLS, CDR2 YYNGEE. The CDR3 is CASSVPDRADTQYF. CDR3 in DNA: TGTGCCAGCAGCGTACCGGACAGGGCAGATACGCAGTATTTT. The full variable domain, its missing parts supplied by reference TRBV9 and TRBJ2-3, is DSGVTQTPKHLITATGQRVTLRCSPRSGDLSVYWYQQSLDQGLQFLIQYYNGEERAKGNILERFSAQQFPDLHSELNLSSLELGDSALYFCASSVPDRADTQYFGPGTRLTVL.

This clonotype came up a few times. V and J are TRBV9 and TRBJ2-1; D not resolved. V shed 0 bases and J shed 0 bases, with 10 bases lying between them. This CDR3 is built from 16 residues. Germline V gives CDR1 SGDLS, CDR2 YYNGEE. The CDR3 reads CASSVDSSLSYNEQFF. DNA for the CDR3: TGTGCCAGCAGCGTAGACAGTTCCCTCTCCTACAATGAGCAGTTCTTC. Full variable domain (rest looked up from reference TRBV9 and TRBJ2-1): DSGVTQTPKHLITATGQRVTLRCSPRSGDLSVYWYQQSLDQGLQFLIQYYNGEERAKGNILERFSAQQFPDLHSELNLSSLELGDSALYFCASSVDSSLSYNEQFFGPGTRLTVL.

A few counts support this clonotype. The chain has TRBV6-1 and TRBJ1-2, with D perhaps TRBD1 (6 bases). The CDR3 runs 13 residues. V lost 8 bases to trimming and J lost 3 bases, with 13 bases between them. Germline V gene lookup returns CDR1 MNHNS and CDR2 SASEGT. CDR3 coding DNA: TGTGCCAGCTCCAGGGGCGAGGACTATGGCTACACCTTC. Translation gives CASSRGEDYGYTF.

This clonotype was observed a handful of times. The rearrangement joins TRBV5-1 to TRBJ2-1; D is ambiguous. The CDR3 is 13 residues long. Germline values: CDR1 SGHRS, CDR2 YFSETQ. Deletions cut 0 bases from V and 8 bases from J, with 9 bases between. In DNA, the CDR3 is TGCGCCAGCAGCTTGGCAGTGCAGGATGAGCAGTTCTTC. This codes for CASSLAVQDEQFF.

This clonotype was picked up a small number of times. The chain joins TRBV7-2 to TRBJ2-1, with 11 positions matching TRBD1. CDR3 length: 16 residues. Losses at the gene ends were 5 bases for V and 9 bases for J; bases not matched to a gene: 12. Looked up from germline, CDR1 is SGHTA and CDR2 is FQGNSA. In nucleotides, the CDR3 is TGTGCCAGCAGCATAAGGACAGGGGGCGTCTCACGTGAGCAGTTCTTC. This gives the protein CASSIRTGGVSREQFF.

Details on this clonotype: A much larger clone differs by one base, so this may be a read error. The chain joins TRBV19 to TRBJ2-5; 8 nucleotides match TRBD1. TRBJ2-7 matches the DNA end more closely, so the J call is doubtful. Germline V gene sequence: CDR1 LNHDA, CDR2 SQIVND (reference sequence). The CDR3 has 14 residues. The DNA for the CDR3 is TGTGCCAGTAGTGCGGACAGGGAGGACTACGAGCAGTACTTC. Encoded protein: CASSADREDYEQYF.

This clonotype has ten or more counts. The rearrangement joins TRBV7-9 to TRBJ2-3; D ambiguous. The germline V gene has CDR1 SEHNR and CDR2 FQNEAQ (reference sequence). CDR3 size: 13 residues. The V end lost 2 bases, the J end lost 2 bases, and 5 bases lay between the germline ends. CDR3 loop: CASSLQPTDTQYF. DNA for the CDR3: TGTGCCAGCAGCTTACAACCCACAGATACGCAGTATTTT.

The chain joins TRBV19 to TRBJ1-2; D possibly corresponds to TRBD1 (6 bases). The CDR3 is 15 residues long. Trimming removed 7 bases at V and 4 bases at J, with 19 bases between. Germline values: CDR1 LNHDA, CDR2 SQIVND (reference sequence). The CDR3 DNA sequence: TGTGCCAGTACCGGGAAGACGACAGGTTTCTATGGCTACACCTTC. The encoded protein is CASTGKTTGFYGYTF.

The V call is TRBV12-3 or TRBV12-4, the J call TRBJ1-2; TRBD1 is a possible D gene (6 bases). The CDR3 covers 13 residues. The V gene lost 7 bases and the J gene lost 4 bases, with 13 bases spanning the gap. CDR3 amino acids: CASKGGGRYGYTF. CDR3 nucleotide sequence: TGTGCCAGCAAGGGTGGGGGGCGCTATGGCTACACCTTC.

V gene TRBV29-1 combines with J gene TRBJ2-1; D remains unclear. CDR1 and CDR2 (germline): SQVTM, ANQGSEA. This CDR3 comprises 14 residues. V lost 4 bases to trimming and J lost 5 bases, with 15 bases between them. CDR3 in DNA: TGCAGCGTTGGAACCCGCCGACCCAACAATGAGCAGTTCTTC. Translated: CSVGTRRPNNEQFF.

This clonotype was seen a handful of times. V gene TRBV2 combines with J gene TRBJ2-3; no reliable D call. This CDR3 is 10 amino acids long. The V and J ends lost 11 bases and 3 bases respectively, with 6 bases between them. Germline V CDR1 and CDR2: SNHLY, FYNNEI. The CDR3 region is CAGGTDTQYF. CDR3 coding DNA: TGTGCCGGCGGTACAGATACGCAGTATTTT. Filled out from reference TRBV2 and TRBJ2-3, the complete variable domain reads EPEVTQTPSHQVTQMGQEVILRCVPISNHLYFYWYRQILGQKVEFLVSFYNNEISEKSEIFDDQFSVERPDGSNFTLKIRSTKLEDSAMYFCAGGTDTQYFGPGTRLTVL.